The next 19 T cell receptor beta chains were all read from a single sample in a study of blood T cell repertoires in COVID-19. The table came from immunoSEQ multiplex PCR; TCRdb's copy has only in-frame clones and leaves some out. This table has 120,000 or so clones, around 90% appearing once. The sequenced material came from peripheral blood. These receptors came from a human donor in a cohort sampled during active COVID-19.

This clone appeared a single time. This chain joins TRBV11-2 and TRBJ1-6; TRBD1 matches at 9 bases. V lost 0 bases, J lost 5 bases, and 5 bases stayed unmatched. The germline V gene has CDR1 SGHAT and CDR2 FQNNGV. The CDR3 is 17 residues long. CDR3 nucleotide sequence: TGTGCCAGCAGCTTAGATCGGACAGGGGCTGATAATTCACCCCTCCACTTT. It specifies CASSLDRTGADNSPLHF.

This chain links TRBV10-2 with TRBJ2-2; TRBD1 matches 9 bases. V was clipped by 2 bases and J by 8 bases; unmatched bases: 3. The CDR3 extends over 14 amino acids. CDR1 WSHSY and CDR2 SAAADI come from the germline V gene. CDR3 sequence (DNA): TGCGCCAGCAGTGAGACAGGGGGCATGGGGGAGCTGTTTTTT. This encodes CASSETGGMGELFF.

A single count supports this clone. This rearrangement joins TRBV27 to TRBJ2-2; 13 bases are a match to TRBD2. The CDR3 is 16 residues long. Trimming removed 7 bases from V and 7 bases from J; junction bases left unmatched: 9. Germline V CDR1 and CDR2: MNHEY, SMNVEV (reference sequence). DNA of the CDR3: TGTGCCAGCACCCAAGGGTGGACTAGCGGGGGCGGGGAGCTGTTTTTT. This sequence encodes CASTQGWTSGGGELFF.

This CDR3 reads CATEREYNEQFF. CDR3 DNA sequence: TGCGCCACAGAAAGGGAGTACAATGAGCAGTTCTTC. The gene calls are TRBV10-2 and TRBJ2-1; possibly TRBD2 for D (5 bases). Between the trimmed V and J ends, which lost 10 bases and 4 bases, there was a span of 11 bases. The CDR3 covers 12 residues. Germline-derived CDR1 and CDR2 are WSHSY and SAAADI.

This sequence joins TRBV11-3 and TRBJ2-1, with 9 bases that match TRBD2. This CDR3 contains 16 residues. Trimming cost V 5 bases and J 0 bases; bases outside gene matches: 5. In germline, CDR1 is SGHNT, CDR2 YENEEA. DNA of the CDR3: TGTGCCAGCAGCAGTAGCGGGGGACTCTCCTACAATGAGCAGTTCTTC. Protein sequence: CASSSSGGLSYNEQFF.

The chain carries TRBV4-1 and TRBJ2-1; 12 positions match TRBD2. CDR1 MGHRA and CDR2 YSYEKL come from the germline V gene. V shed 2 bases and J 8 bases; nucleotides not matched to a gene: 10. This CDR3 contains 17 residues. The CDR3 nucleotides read TGCGCCAGCAGCCAACTTAAGACTAGCGGGAGTGGGGATGAGCAGTTCTTC. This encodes CASSQLKTSGSGDEQFF.

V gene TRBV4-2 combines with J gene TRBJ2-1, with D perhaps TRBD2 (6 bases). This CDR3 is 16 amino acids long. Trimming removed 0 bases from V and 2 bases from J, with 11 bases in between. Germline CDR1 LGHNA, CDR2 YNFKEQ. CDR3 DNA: TGTGCCAGCAGCCAAGATCCCCGGGGGACCTACAATGAGCAGTTCTTC. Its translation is CASSQDPRGTYNEQFF.

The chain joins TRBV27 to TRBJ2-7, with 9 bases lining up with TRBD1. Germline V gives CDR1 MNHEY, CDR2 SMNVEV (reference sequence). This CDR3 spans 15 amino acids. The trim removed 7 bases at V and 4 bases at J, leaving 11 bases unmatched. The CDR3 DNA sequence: TGTGCCAGCAAATTGTTTCGGGACAGGGCGTACGAGCAGTACTTC. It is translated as CASKLFRDRAYEQYF.

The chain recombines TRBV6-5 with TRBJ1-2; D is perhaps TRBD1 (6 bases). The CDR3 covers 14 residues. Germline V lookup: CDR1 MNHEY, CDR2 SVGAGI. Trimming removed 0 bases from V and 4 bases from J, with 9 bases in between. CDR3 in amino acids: CASSYSGTSYGYTF. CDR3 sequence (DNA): TGTGCCAGCAGTTACTCAGGGACAAGCTATGGCTACACCTTC.

The CDR3 DNA reads TGTGCCAGTAGTCTCCAAGCCGACAGGTCACAACAGCCCCAGCATTTT. The encoded protein is CASSLQADRSQQPQHF. The chain combines TRBV19 with TRBJ1-5, with D tentatively TRBD1 (6 bases). CDR3 length equals 16 residues. Trimming cost V 5 bases and J 7 bases, with 21 bases left between them. Germline assignment: CDR1 LNHDA and CDR2 SQIVND (reference sequence).

The CDR3 here is CASRNGRAGRNTIYF. The CDR3 DNA reads as TGTGCCAGCAGGAACGGGAGAGCTGGGAGAAACACCATATATTTT. This chain links TRBV6-5 with TRBJ1-3; D uncertain. CDR3 length: 15 residues. Germline assignment: CDR1 MNHEY and CDR2 SVGAGI. Between the trimmed V and J ends, which lost 6 bases and 5 bases, there was a span of 17 bases.

The CDR3 sequence is CASSLTHGLYGYTF. The DNA of the CDR3 is TGTGCCAGCAGCTTAACCCATGGACTCTATGGCTACACCTTC. The chain uses TRBV7-9 and TRBJ1-2; D not certain. Trimming cost V 2 bases and J 4 bases, with 11 bases left between them. Looked up from germline, CDR1 is SEHNR and CDR2 is FQNEAQ (reference sequence). The CDR3 extends over 14 amino acids.

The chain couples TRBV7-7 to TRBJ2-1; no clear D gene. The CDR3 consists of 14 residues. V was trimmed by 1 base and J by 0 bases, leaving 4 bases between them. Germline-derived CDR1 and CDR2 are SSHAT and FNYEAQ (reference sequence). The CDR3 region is CASSLGASYNEQFF. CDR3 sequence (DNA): TGTGCCAGCAGCTTAGGCGCCTCCTACAATGAGCAGTTCTTC.

CDR3 sequence reads: CASSPSGVEEQYF. The CDR3 nucleotides read TGTGCCAGCTCACCATCAGGGGTGGAGGAGCAGTACTTC. The genes are TRBV18 and TRBJ2-7, with D possibly TRBD1 on 6 matching bases. Trimming left V 2 bases short and J 7 bases short, with 12 bases between. The CDR3 extends over 13 amino acids. From germline, CDR1 is KGHSH and CDR2 LQKENI.

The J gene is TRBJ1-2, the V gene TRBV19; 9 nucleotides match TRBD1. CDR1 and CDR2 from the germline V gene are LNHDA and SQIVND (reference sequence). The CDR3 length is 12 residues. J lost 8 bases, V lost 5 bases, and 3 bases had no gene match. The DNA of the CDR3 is TGTGCCAGTAGTTGGACAGGGGAAGGCTACACCTTC. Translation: CASSWTGEGYTF.

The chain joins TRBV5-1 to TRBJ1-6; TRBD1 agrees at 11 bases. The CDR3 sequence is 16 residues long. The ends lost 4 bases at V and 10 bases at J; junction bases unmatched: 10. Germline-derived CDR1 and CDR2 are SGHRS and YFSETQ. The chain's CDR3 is CASSQEKDRGQSPLHF. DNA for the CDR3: TGCGCCAGCAGCCAAGAGAAGGACAGGGGGCAATCACCCCTCCACTTT.

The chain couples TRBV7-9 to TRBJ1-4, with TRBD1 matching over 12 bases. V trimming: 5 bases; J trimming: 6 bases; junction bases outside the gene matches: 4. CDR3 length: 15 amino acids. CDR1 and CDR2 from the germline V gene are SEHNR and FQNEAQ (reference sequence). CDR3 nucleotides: TGTGCCAGCAGCGATGGGACAGGGGGCCATGAAAAACTGTTTTTT. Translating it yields CASSDGTGGHEKLFF.

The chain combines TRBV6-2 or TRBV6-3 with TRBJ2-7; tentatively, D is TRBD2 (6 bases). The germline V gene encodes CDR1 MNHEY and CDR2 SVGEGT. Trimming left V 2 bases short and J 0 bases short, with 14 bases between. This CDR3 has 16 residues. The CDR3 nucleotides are TGTGCCAGCAGTTACGGGGCGGGGCTAGACTCCTACGAGCAGTACTTC. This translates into CASSYGAGLDSYEQYF.

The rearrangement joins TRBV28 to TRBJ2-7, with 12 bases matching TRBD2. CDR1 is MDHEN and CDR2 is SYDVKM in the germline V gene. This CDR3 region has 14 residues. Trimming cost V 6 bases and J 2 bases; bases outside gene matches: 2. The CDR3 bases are TGTGCCAGCAGCGGACTAGCGGGGCCCTACGAGCAGTACTTC. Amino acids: CASSGLAGPYEQYF.